Described below is a single T cell receptor (beta chain) sequence and its context. Its specificity is not known. These data come from a study of shared clonotypes between healthy human individuals. Positive CCR7 selection of CD45RO-negative cells yielded the naive CD8 cells, and terminally differentiated effector memory CD45RA+ cells were excluded. Healthy adults negative for HIV, lacking recent acute infections or vaccinations, served as donors. The CDR3 extends over 14 amino acids. Per germline, CDR1 SNHLY and CDR2 FYNNEI. After removal of 6 bases from V and 3 bases from J, the junction contained 4 bases not matched to a gene. The assay was immunoSEQ multiplex PCR, and TCRdb's table has in-frame clones only and misses some. The sample shows about 2 million clones, roughly 94% of them seen only once. Whole-study findings and limits: The authors expected sequencing depth to affect clonotype sharing among donors.

This chain connects TRBV2 to TRBJ2-5; TRBD2 matches 10 bases. The specimen sequenced was naive CD8+ T cells sorted from blood. The receptor's source is a man between 18 and 35 years old in good health. The DNA of the CDR3 is TGTGCCAGCAGCGTAGCGGGGGGCGAAGAGACCCAGTACTTC. Amino acids: CASSVAGGEETQYF.